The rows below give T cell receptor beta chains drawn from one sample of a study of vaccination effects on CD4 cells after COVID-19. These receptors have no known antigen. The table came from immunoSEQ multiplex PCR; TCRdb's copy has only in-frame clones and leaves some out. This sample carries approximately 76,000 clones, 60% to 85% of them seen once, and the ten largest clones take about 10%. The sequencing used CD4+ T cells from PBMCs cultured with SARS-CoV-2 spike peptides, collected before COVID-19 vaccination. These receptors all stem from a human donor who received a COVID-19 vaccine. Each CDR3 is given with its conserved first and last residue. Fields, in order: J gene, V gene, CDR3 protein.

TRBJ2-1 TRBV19 CASSPGAGASYNEQFF
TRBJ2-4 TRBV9 CASSVAANWDIQYF
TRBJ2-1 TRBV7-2 CASSRRGGASNEQFF
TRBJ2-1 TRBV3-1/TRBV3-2 CASSQARDEQFF
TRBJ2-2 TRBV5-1 CASSLGQGNTGELFF
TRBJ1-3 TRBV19 CASSIRIREGNTIYF
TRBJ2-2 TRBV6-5 CASNHRGRTGELFF
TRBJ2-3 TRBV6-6 CASSYGPSGGANTQYF
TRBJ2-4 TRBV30 CAWSVHGENIQYF
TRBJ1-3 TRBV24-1 CATSDPQDRSLGNTIYF
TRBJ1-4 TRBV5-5 CASSLGLTNEKLFF
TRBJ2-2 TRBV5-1 CASSRPEGATGELFF
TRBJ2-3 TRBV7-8 CASSWGQGGDTQYF
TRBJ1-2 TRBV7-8 CASSLDRGAYGYTF
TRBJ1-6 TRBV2 CASNLDGINSPLHF
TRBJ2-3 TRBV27 CASRPTDYTDTQYF
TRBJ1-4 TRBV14 CASSQTGPFGEKLFF
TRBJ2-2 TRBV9 CASSETSGGEDTGELFF
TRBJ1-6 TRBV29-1 CSVDDGNYNSPLHF
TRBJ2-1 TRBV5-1 CASSILRDNRGEQFF
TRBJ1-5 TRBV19 CASSRFRDRGNQPQHF
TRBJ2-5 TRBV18 CASSPPASGGRETQYF
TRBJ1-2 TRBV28 CASSLRGQVGGYTF
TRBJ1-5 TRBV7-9 CASSTGHHSNQPQHF
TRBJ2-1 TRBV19 CASSARGIGEQFF
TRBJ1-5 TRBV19 CASSIPPAGHQPQHF
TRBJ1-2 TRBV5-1 CASSPRDSIYGYTF
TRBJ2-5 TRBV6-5 CASRGGAGETQYF
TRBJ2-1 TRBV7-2 CASSLVAVISYNEQFF
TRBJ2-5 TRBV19 CASSPQDRGDQETQYF
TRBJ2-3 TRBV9 CASSVGLAPDTQYF
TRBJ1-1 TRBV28 CASSLGPRFTEAFF
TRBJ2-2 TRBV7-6 CASSPSGVNTGELFF
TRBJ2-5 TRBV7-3 CASSPTGGAETQYF
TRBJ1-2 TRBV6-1 CASSETGPIYGYTF
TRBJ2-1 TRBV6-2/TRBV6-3 CASSYDVNRQFF
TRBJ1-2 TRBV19 CASSPTGNYGYTF
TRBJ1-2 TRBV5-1 CASSLGDRAYGYTF
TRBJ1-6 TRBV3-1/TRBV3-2 CASSSGQVDSPLHF
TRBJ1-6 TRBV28 CASSLPGYTLITLHF
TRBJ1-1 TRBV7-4 CASSRGSGATADTEAFF
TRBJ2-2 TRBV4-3 CASSQGRGTGELFF
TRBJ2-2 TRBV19 CASSIKTGELFF
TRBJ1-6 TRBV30 CAWSVVRPYNSPLHF
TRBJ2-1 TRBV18 CASSPRPGTGGNEQFF
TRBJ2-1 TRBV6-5 CASSATGYDEQFF
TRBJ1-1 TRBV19 CASSPMGGINTEAFF
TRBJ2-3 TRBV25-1 CATRTNRDTTTDTQYF
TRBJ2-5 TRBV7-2 CASSLALISLGQTMYF
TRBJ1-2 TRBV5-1 CASSLGDSIYGYTF
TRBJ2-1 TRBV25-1 CASRSSNGANEQFF
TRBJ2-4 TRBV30 CAWSPTGLAKNIQYF
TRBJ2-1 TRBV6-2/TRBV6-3 CASSASGLASNEQFF